Detailed here is one TCR beta chain. As yet, its antigen is unknown. These data belong to a study of blood T cells in healthy people across ages. A second 7 to 11 cycle PCR used barcoded and J-beta primers. One entry per CDR3 protein results from TCRdb running MiXCR on the 5' RACE reads. The sample shows about 1.1 million distinct CDR3 sequences, 35% to 40% of them seen only once. The germline V gene has CDR1 LGHDT and CDR2 YNNKEL (reference sequence). Germline trimming cut 4 bases from V and 2 bases from J; bases unmatched to any gene: 5. The CDR3 runs to 14 residues. Study-wide results and limits: Naive and antigen-experienced cells were not separated, limiting conclusive comparison.

The draw of peripheral blood yielded 8.5 to 10 milliliters from each donor. This clonotype originated in a young man in good health. V usage is TRBV3-1 and J usage is TRBJ2-7; TRBD1 matches at 7 bases. The source material was blood. The chain's CDR3 is CASSLEGQTYEQYF. CDR3 coding DNA: TGTGCCAGCAGCCTCGAGGGACAGACCTACGAGCAGTACTTC.